The 14 T cell receptor beta chains listed next were all sequenced from one sample in a study of T cell responses to AZD1222 COVID-19 vaccine. The table came from immunoSEQ multiplex PCR; TCRdb's copy has only in-frame clones and leaves some out. The profile shows fewer than 250,000 clones, 90% to 95% of them singletons. This specimen consisted of peripheral blood, obtained on day 0 of MenACWY control vaccination. These TCRs come from an adult in good health.

The V and J genes are TRBV11-3 and TRBJ1-3; possible D gene TRBD1, 6 bases. Germline CDR1 and CDR2: SGHNT and YENEEA. The CDR3 is 16 amino acids. Between the trimmed V and J ends, which lost 7 bases and 0 bases, there was a span of 16 bases. The CDR3 sequence is CASTRGSTSSGNTIYF. CDR3 nucleotides: TGTGCCAGCACCAGGGGTAGCACGAGCTCTGGAAACACCATATATTTT.

With regard to this clone: The sample has other DNA sequences that encode this CDR3 too. The rearrangement uses TRBV30 and TRBJ1-6; 11 bases fit TRBD1. V lost 3 bases and J lost 9; bases outside the gene matches: 1. CDR3 length: 13 residues. Germline V lookup: CDR1 GTSNPN, CDR2 SVGIG (reference sequence). The CDR3 protein is CAWSGTGGSPLHF. In DNA form, the CDR3 reads TGTGCCTGGAGCGGGACAGGGGGTTCACCCCTCCACTTT.

This chain connects TRBV19 to TRBJ1-5; 9 positions agree with TRBD1. From germline, CDR1 is LNHDA and CDR2 SQIVND (reference sequence). With V trimmed by 2 bases and J by 6 bases, 8 bases remained unmatched. The CDR3 sequence is 16 residues long. The CDR3 sequence is CASSISGTGIRQPQHF. As DNA, the CDR3 is TGTGCCAGTAGTATATCCGGGACAGGGATTCGTCAGCCCCAGCATTTT.

V and J are TRBV5-1 and TRBJ2-1; 14 bases are shared with TRBD2. V gave up 3 bases and J gave up 5 bases; unmatched junction bases: 1. Per the germline V gene, CDR1 is SGHRS and CDR2 is YFSETQ. The CDR3 loop spans 15 amino acids. The CDR3 DNA reads TGCGCCAGCAGCTGGGGACTAGCGGGGGACAATGAGCAGTTCTTC. Translation: CASSWGLAGDNEQFF.

V usage is TRBV6-6 and J usage is TRBJ1-1; 8 bases line up with TRBD1. Unmatched junction bases numbered 6, after V lost 5 bases and J lost 1 base. The CDR3 spans 15 residues. The V gene's germline CDR1 is MNHNY and CDR2 SVGAGI (reference sequence). CDR3: CASSRPTGENTEAFF. The CDR3 nucleotides are TGTGCCAGCAGTCGTCCGACAGGGGAGAACACTGAAGCTTTCTTT.

In DNA, the CDR3 is TGTGCCAGCAGTGAGGCGAGGCCTGAAGGTAAGCAGTTCTTC. Amino acid sequence: CASSEARPEGKQFF. The chain combines TRBV2 with TRBJ2-1; no firm D call. Germline assignment: CDR1 SNHLY and CDR2 FYNNEI. CDR3 length: 14 amino acids. Trimming took off 3 bases at V and 11 bases at J, with 17 bases between the two ends.

CDR3 nucleotide sequence: TGTGCCAGTAGTACACAGAGCTCTGGAAACACCATATATTTT. Protein sequence: CASSTQSSGNTIYF. The chain employs TRBV19 and TRBJ1-3; D gene unclear. Trimming left V 4 bases short and J 0 bases short, with 7 bases between. The CDR3 runs to 14 residues. CDR1 LNHDA and CDR2 SQIVND come from the germline V gene (reference sequence).

V gene TRBV12-3 or TRBV12-4 combines with J gene TRBJ2-1; D may be TRBD2 (6 bases). CDR3 size: 12 residues. V was cut by 5 bases and J by 6 bases, with 8 bases left in between. The chain's CDR3 is CASSVSGNEQFF. As DNA, the CDR3 is TGTGCCAGCAGTGTTAGCGGCAATGAGCAGTTCTTC.

The V call is TRBV3-1 (or the pseudogene TRBV3-2), the J call TRBJ2-5, with 13 bases matching TRBD2. The V segment lost 4 bases and the J segment 7 bases; nucleotides outside the gene matches: 9. CDR3 size: 16 residues. Germline CDR1 reads LGHDT; CDR2 reads YNNKEL (reference sequence). The CDR3 reads CASSLGTSGVLGTQYF. The CDR3 region has the DNA TGTGCCAGCAGCCTTGGGACTAGCGGGGTTCTGGGGACCCAGTACTTC.

This clone has a single count. The chain is built from TRBV6-5 and TRBJ2-7, with TRBD2 identical over 12 bases. From germline, CDR1 is MNHEY and CDR2 SVGAGI. V lost 6 bases and J lost 10; bases outside the gene matches: 10. This CDR3 spans 14 amino acids. The CDR3 sequence is CASSARLAGVDQYF. CDR3 in DNA: TGTGCCAGCAGCGCCAGACTAGCGGGGGTGGATCAGTACTTC.

The chain joins TRBV7-9 to TRBJ1-4; TRBD1 matches 9 bases. The CDR3 has 15 amino acids. Germline V gene sequence: CDR1 SEHNR, CDR2 FQNEAQ (reference sequence). The junction had 6 bases not matched to a gene; V was cut back by 5 bases and J by 5 bases. For the CDR3, the DNA is TGTGCCAGCAGCACACGGGGACAGGGCAATGAAAAACTGTTTTTT. Translating gives CASSTRGQGNEKLFF. The full variable domain, rest sourced from reference TRBV7-9 and TRBJ1-4, is DTGVSQNPRHKITKRGQNVTFRCDPISEHNRLYWYRQTLGQGPEFLTYFQNEAQLEKSRLLSDRFSAERPKGSFSTLEIQRTEQGDSAMYLCASSTRGQGNEKLFFGSGTQLSVL.

The genes are TRBV18 and TRBJ1-5; 9 bases align to TRBD1. CDR3 size: 16 residues. Germline lookup yields CDR1 KGHSH and CDR2 LQKENI. The trim removed 0 bases at V and 3 bases at J, leaving 3 bases unmatched. The CDR3 protein is CASSPPGTGNNQPQHF. The CDR3 DNA reads as TGTGCCAGCTCACCACCAGGGACAGGGAACAATCAGCCCCAGCATTTT.

This rearrangement joins TRBV3-1 (or the pseudogene TRBV3-2) to TRBJ1-2; no firm D call. The CDR3 contains 12 residues. Looked up from germline, CDR1 is LGHDT and CDR2 is YNNKEL (reference sequence). V was cut by 3 bases and J by 7 bases, with 9 bases left in between. CDR3 loop: CASSQASAGYTF. CDR3 bases: TGTGCCAGCAGCCAGGCCTCGGCTGGCTACACCTTC.

The rearrangement uses TRBV29-1 and TRBJ2-5, with TRBD2 as a possible D gene (6 bases). The germline V gene has CDR1 SQVTM and CDR2 ANQGSEA. Trimming pared 4 bases from V and 5 bases from J, leaving 8 bases between. This CDR3 is built from 11 residues. CDR3: CSVVGRETQYF. CDR3 in DNA: TGCAGCGTTGTGGGGAGGGAGACCCAGTACTTC.